Described below is a single T cell receptor (beta chain) sequence and its context. Its antigen is unknown. Naive-designated CD8 cells lacked CD45RO, were positively enriched for CCR7, and omitted terminally differentiated effector memory CD45RA+ cells. The sample belongs to a study of shared clonotypes between healthy human individuals. Germline V CDR1 and CDR2: SGHNT, YYREEE (reference sequence). This CDR3 has 16 residues. Deletions cut 4 bases from V and 4 bases from J, with 19 bases between. Deep-level assay runs were performed. Each replicate PCR on the sorted subsets used roughly 210 ng DNA (about 30,000 T cell genomes). Sequenced by immunoSEQ multiplex PCR; TCRdb stores in-frame clones only, minus some. The sample has around 1.9 million clones, over 85% seen once. Study outcomes and limitations: Despite large depth, rarefaction showed incomplete sorted-subset sequencing. Non-shared clonotypes were found to have lower generation probabilities than the clonotypes that were shared by all four of the sorted-subset donors.

The V gene is TRBV5-4, the J gene TRBJ2-3; D is undetermined. Specimen: naive CD8+ T cells from PBMCs. This TCR was sampled from a man aged 18 to 35 in good health. Some clones in this sample may be carry-over from other donors' samples. The CDR3 region is CASSPTVLPAPDTQYF. The CDR3 region has the DNA TGTGCCAGCAGCCCCACGGTACTACCCGCTCCAGATACGCAGTATTTT. Drawing the rest from reference TRBV5-4 and TRBJ2-3, the complete variable domain is ETGVTQSPTHLIKTRGQQVTLRCSSQSGHNTVSWYQQALGQGPQFIFQYYREEENGRGNFPPRFSGLQFPNYSSELNVNALELDDSALYLCASSPTVLPAPDTQYFGPGTRLTVL.